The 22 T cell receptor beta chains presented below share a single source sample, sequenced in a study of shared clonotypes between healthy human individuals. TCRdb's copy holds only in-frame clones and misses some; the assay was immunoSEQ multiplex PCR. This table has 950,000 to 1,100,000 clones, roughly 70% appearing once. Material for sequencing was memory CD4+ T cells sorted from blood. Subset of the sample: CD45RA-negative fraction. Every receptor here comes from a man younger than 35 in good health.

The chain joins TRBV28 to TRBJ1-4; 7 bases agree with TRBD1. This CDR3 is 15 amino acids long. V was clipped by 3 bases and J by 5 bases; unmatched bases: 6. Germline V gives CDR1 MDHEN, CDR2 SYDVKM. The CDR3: CASSLPGGLNEKLFF. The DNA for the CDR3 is TGTGCCAGCAGTTTGCCAGGGGGATTGAATGAAAAACTGTTTTTT.

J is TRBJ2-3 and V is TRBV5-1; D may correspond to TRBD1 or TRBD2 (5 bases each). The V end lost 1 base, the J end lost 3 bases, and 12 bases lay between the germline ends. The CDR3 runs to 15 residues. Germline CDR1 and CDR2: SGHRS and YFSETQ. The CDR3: CASSLITGGTDTQYF. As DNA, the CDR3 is TGCGCCAGCAGCTTGATTACAGGCGGGACAGATACGCAGTATTTT.

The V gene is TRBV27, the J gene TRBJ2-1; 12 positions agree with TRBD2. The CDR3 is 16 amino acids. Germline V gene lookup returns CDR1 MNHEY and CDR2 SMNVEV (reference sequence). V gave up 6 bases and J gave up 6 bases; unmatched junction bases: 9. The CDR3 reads CASSPSGGALRNEQFF. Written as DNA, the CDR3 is TGTGCCAGCAGCCCTAGCGGGGGGGCCCTCCGCAATGAGCAGTTCTTC.

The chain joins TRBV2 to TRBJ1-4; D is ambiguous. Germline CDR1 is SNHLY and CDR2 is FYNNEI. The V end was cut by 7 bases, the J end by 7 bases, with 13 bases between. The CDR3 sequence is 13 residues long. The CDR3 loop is CASNNLWGEKLFF. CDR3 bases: TGTGCCAGCAATAATCTTTGGGGTGAAAAACTGTTTTTT.

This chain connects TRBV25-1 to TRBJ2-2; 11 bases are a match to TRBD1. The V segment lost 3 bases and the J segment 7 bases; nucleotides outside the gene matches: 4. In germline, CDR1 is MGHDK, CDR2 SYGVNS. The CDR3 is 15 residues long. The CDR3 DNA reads TGTGCCAGCAGTGAGGGGACAGGGGGTTACGGGGAGCTGTTTTTT. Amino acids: CASSEGTGGYGELFF.

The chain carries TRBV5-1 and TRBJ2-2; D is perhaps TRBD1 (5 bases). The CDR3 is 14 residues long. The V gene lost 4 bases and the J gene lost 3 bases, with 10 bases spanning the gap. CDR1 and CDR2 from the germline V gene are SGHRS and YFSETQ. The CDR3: CASSPLGDTGELFF. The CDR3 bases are TGCGCCAGCAGCCCCCTAGGGGACACCGGGGAGCTGTTTTTT.

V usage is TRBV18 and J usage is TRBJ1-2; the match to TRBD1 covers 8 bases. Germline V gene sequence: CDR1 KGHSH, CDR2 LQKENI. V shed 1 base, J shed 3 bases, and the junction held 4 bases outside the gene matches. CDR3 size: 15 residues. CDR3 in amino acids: CASSPRIQGDYGYTF. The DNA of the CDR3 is TGTGCCAGCTCACCACGTATACAGGGGGACTATGGCTACACCTTC.

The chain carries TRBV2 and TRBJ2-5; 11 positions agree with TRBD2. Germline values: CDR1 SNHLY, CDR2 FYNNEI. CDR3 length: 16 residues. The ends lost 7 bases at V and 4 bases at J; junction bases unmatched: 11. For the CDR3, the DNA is TGTGCCAGCACCATGAGACTAGCGGGGTCCCTAGAGACCCAGTACTTC. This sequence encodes CASTMRLAGSLETQYF.

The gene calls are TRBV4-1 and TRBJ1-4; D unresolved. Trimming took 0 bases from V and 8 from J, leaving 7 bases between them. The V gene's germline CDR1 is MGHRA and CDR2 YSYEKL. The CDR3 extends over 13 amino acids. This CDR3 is CASSQEGAEKLFF. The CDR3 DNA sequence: TGCGCCAGCAGCCAAGAGGGCGCAGAAAAACTGTTTTTT.

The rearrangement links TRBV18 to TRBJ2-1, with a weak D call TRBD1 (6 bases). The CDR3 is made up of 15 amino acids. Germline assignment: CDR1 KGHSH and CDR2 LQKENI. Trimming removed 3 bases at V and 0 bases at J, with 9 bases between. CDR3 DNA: TGTGCCAGCTCACCGGGGACAAACTCCTACAATGAGCAGTTCTTC. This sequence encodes CASSPGTNSYNEQFF.

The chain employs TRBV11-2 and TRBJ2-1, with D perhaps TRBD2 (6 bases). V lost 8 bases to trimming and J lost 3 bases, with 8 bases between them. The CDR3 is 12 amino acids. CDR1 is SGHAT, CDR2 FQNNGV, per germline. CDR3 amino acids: CASGGLYNEQFF. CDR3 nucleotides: TGTGCCAGCGGGGGACTCTACAATGAGCAGTTCTTC. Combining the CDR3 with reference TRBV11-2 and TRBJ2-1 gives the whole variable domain EAGVAQSPRYKIIEKRQSVAFWCNPISGHATLYWYQQILGQGPKLLIQFQNNGVVDDSQLPKDRFSAERLKGVDSTLKIQPAKLEDSAVYLCASGGLYNEQFFGPGTRLTVL.

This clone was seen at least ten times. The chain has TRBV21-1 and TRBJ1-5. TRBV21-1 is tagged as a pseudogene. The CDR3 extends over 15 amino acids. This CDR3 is CASGPAGGGDQPQHF. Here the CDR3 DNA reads TGTGCCAGCGGTCCCGCCGGGGGGGGCGATCAGCCCCAGCATTTT.

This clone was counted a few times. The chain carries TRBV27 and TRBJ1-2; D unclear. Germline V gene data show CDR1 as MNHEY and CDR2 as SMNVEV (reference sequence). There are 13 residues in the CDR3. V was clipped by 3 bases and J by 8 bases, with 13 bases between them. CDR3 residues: CASSFRWKGGYTF. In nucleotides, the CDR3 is TGTGCCAGCAGTTTCCGGTGGAAAGGGGGCTACACCTTC.

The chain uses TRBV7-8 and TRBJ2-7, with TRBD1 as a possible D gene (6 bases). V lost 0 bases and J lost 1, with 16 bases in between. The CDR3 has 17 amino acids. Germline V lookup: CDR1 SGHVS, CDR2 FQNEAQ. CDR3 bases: TGTGCCAGCAGCTTAGCAGCAGGGGCCGCCCCTTCCTACGAGCAGTACTTC. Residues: CASSLAAGAAPSYEQYF. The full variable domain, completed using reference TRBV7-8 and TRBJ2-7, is GAGVSQSPRYKVAKRGQDVALRCDPISGHVSLFWYQQALGQGPEFLTYFQNEAQLDKSGLPSDRFFAERPEGSVSTLKIQRTQQEDSAVYLCASSLAAGAAPSYEQYFGPGTRLTVT.

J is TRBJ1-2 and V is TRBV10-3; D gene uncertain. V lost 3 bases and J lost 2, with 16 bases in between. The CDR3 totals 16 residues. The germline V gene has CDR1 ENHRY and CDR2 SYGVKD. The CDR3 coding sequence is TGTGCCATCAGTGATTCTAGGGAGCTAATGAACTATGGCTACACCTTC. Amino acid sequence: CAISDSRELMNYGYTF.

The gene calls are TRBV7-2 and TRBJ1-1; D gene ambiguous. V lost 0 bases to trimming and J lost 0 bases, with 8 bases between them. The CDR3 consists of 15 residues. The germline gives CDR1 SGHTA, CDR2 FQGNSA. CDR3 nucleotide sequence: TGTGCCAGCAGCTTAGCCCAGGTCATGAACACTGAAGCTTTCTTT. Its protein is CASSLAQVMNTEAFF.

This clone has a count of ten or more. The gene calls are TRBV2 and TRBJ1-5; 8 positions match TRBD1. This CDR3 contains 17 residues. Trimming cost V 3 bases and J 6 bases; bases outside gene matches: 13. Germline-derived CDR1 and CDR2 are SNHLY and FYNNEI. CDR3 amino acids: CASSEDRVLTLGQPQHF. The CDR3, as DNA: TGTGCCAGCAGTGAGGACAGGGTCTTAACTTTGGGTCAGCCCCAGCATTTT.

The CDR3 sequence: CASSPGGGSGNTIYF. CDR3 in DNA: TGTGCCAGCAGTCCCGGCGGGGGGTCTGGAAACACCATATATTTT. The V and J genes are TRBV5-5 and TRBJ1-3; D may be TRBD1 (5 bases). Germline V CDR1 and CDR2: SGHKS, YYEKEE (reference sequence). V shed 5 bases and J shed 1 base, with 13 bases lying between them. This CDR3 is 15 amino acids long.

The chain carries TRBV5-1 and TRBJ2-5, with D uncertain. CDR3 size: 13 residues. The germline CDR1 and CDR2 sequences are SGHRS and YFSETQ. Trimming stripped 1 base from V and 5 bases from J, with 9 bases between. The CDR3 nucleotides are TGCGCCAGCAGCTTGAGGCAGCTGGAGACCCAGTACTTC. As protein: CASSLRQLETQYF.

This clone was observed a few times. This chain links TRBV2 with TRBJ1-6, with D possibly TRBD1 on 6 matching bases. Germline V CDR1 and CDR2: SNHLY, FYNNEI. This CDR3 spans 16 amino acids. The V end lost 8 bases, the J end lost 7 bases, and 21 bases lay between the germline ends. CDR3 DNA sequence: TGTGCCAGCTCCGGCTCTCGGGGGGCGGAAAATTCACCCCTCCACTTT. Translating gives CASSGSRGAENSPLHF.

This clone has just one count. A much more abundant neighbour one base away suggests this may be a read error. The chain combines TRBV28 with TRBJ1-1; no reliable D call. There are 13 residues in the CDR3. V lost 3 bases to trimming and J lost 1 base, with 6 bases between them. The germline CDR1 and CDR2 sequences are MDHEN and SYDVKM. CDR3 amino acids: CASSLWGNTEAFF. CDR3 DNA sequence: TGTGCCAGCAGTTTGTGGGGGAACACTGAAGCTTTCTTT. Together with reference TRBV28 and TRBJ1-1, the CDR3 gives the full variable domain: DVKVTQSSRYLVKRTGEKVFLECVQDMDHENMFWYRQDPGLGLRLIYFSYDVKMKEKGDIPEGYSVSREKKERFSLILESASTNQTSMYLCASSLWGNTEAFFGQGTRLTVV.

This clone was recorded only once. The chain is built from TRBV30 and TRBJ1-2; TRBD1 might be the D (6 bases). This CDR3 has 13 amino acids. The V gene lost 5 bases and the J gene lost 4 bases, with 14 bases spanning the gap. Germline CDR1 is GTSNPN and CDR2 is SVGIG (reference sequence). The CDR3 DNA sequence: TGTGCCTGGGACTTAGGGGGGAGCTATGGCTACACCTTC. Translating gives CAWDLGGSYGYTF. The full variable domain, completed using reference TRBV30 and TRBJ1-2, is SQTIHQWPATLVQPVGSPLSLECTVEGTSNPNLYWYRQAAGRGLQLLFYSVGIGQISSEVPQNLSASRPQDRQFILSSKKLLLSDSGFYLCAWDLGGSYGYTFGSGTRLTVV.